Below, 21 T cell receptor beta chains from the same sample are listed, as sequenced in a study of OX40 agonist ivuxolimab in advanced cancers. Profiling relied on immunoSEQ multiplex PCR, and the TCRdb table lists in-frame clones only, not all of them. The profile shows tens of thousands of clones, approximately 80% of them singletons. Specimen: CD4+ or CD8+ T cells sorted from blood, collected in a trial of the OX40 agonist ivuxolimab. The receptor source for this set is an adult with an advanced solid tumor such as melanoma, head and neck, liver or kidney cancer.

The gene calls are TRBV27 and TRBJ2-6, with unresolved D. This CDR3 contains 14 residues. Germline CDR1 reads MNHEY; CDR2 reads SMNVEV (reference sequence). Trimming took 5 bases from V and 0 from J, leaving 5 bases between them. CDR3 sequence (DNA): TGTGCCAGCAGTATTTTCTCTGGGGCCAACGTCCTGACTTTC. Its translation is CASSIFSGANVLTF.

This rearrangement joins TRBV4-3 to TRBJ1-1; D gene unclear. Germline V gene lookup returns CDR1 LGHNA and CDR2 YSLEER. The V end was cut by 0 bases, the J end by 1 base, with 12 bases between. This CDR3 has 16 residues. The CDR3 loop reads CASSQDNRVTNTEAFF. CDR3 DNA sequence: TGCGCCAGCAGCCAAGATAATAGGGTTACGAACACTGAAGCTTTCTTT.

The V call is TRBV6-1, the J call TRBJ2-3; a weak D match, TRBD2 (6 bases). CDR3 size: 12 residues. Germline V gene lookup returns CDR1 MNHNS and CDR2 SASEGT. The V end was cut by 11 bases, the J end by 9 bases, with 18 bases between. The CDR3 sequence: CAAEGLLETQYF. CDR3 in DNA: TGTGCCGCTGAGGGACTCTTAGAGACGCAGTATTTT.

The chain recombines TRBV27 with TRBJ2-7; the match to TRBD1 covers 9 bases. This CDR3 comprises 15 residues. The germline V gene has CDR1 MNHEY and CDR2 SMNVEV (reference sequence). J lost 2 bases, V lost 6 bases, and 8 bases had no gene match. For the CDR3, the DNA is TGTGCCAGCAGCTATCCGGGACAGGGACCCTACGAGCAGTACTTC. It specifies CASSYPGQGPYEQYF.

The CDR3 region has the DNA TGTGCCAGCACCGGTCAGGGTGTCAGGAATGGCTACACCTTC. Residues: CASTGQGVRNGYTF. The chain couples TRBV6-5 to TRBJ1-2, with a tentative D call TRBD1 (5 bases). Germline values: CDR1 MNHEY, CDR2 SVGAGI. Trimming removed 7 bases from V and 6 bases from J, with 18 bases in between. The CDR3 extends over 14 amino acids.

V and J are TRBV7-3 and TRBJ2-1; no definite D call. V shed 2 bases and J shed 5 bases, with 7 bases lying between them. Per the germline V gene, CDR1 is SGHTA and CDR2 is FQGTGA. The CDR3 has 13 amino acids. CDR3 bases: TGTGCCAGCAGCTTATATGGAAACAATGAGCAGTTCTTC. Translation: CASSLYGNNEQFF. Full variable domain (remainder filled in from reference TRBV7-3 and TRBJ2-1): GAGVSQTPSNKVTEKGKYVELRCDPISGHTALYWYRQSLGQGPEFLIYFQGTGAADDSGLPNDRFFAVRPEGSVSTLKIQRTERGDSAVYLCASSLYGNNEQFFGPGTRLTVL.

The rearrangement uses TRBV5-1 and TRBJ1-4; TRBD1 matches at 9 bases. This CDR3 has 14 amino acids. Losses at the gene ends were 3 bases for V and 7 bases for J; bases not matched to a gene: 4. Germline V gene sequence: CDR1 SGHRS, CDR2 YFSETQ. The CDR3 DNA reads TGCGCCAGCAGCTCCCGGGACAGGGCTGAAAAACTGTTTTTT. Its translation is CASSSRDRAEKLFF.

This clone was seen a single time. The chain couples TRBV30 to TRBJ2-5, with D possibly being TRBD1 (5 bases). Trimming stripped 3 bases from V and 4 bases from J, with 15 bases between. CDR3 size: 14 residues. Per the germline V gene, CDR1 is GTSNPN and CDR2 is SVGIG (reference sequence). CDR3 loop: CAWRGRQGLETQYF. As DNA, the CDR3 is TGTGCCTGGAGGGGAAGGCAGGGATTAGAGACCCAGTACTTC.

The V and J genes are TRBV5-4 and TRBJ2-7; TRBD2 is a possible D gene (6 bases). V was cut by 4 bases and J by 3 bases, with 17 bases left in between. The CDR3 consists of 15 residues. The germline CDR1 and CDR2 sequences are SGHNT and YYREEE (reference sequence). CDR3 residues: CASSAHSGPDYEQYF. DNA for the CDR3: TGTGCCAGCAGCGCGCATAGCGGCCCGGACTACGAGCAGTACTTC.

The chain couples TRBV18 to TRBJ2-7; 8 bases match TRBD2. This CDR3 comprises 17 residues. Trimming took 6 bases from V and 2 from J; bases not matched to a gene: 15. Germline values: CDR1 KGHSH, CDR2 LQKENI. CDR3 DNA sequence: TGTGCCAGCTCCCCCCGTCTCCGGGGGGGGCCACCCTACGAGCAGTACTTC. It is translated as CASSPRLRGGPPYEQYF.

V gene TRBV6-1 combines with J gene TRBJ1-1, with D unresolved. From germline, CDR1 is MNHNS and CDR2 SASEGT. Trimming removed 5 bases from V and 1 base from J, with 11 bases in between. The CDR3 is 14 residues long. This CDR3 reads CASSPNPRNTEAFF. As DNA, the CDR3 is TGTGCCAGCAGTCCAAACCCACGGAACACTGAAGCTTTCTTT.

The chain employs TRBV6-5 and TRBJ1-5, with a tentative D call TRBD1 (5 bases). V was cut by 5 bases and J by 7 bases, with 12 bases left in between. Per the germline V gene, CDR1 is MNHEY and CDR2 is SVGAGI. The CDR3 has 13 amino acids. CDR3 sequence: CASSEGTGQPQHF. The CDR3 DNA is TGTGCCAGCAGTGAGGGGACTGGACAGCCCCAGCATTTT.

This clone has just a few counts. The chain has TRBV7-3 and TRBJ1-1; D unresolved. The germline CDR1 and CDR2 sequences are SGHTA and FQGTGA. V gave up 1 base and J gave up 3 bases, with 9 bases separating them. CDR3 size: 14 residues. The CDR3: CASSLMGADTEAFF. The CDR3 DNA follows: TGTGCCAGCAGCTTAATGGGAGCGGACACTGAAGCTTTCTTT.

CDR3 sequence reads: CASSDGLDSYEQYF. As DNA, the CDR3 is TGTGCCAGCAGTGATGGGCTAGACTCCTACGAGCAGTACTTC. The J gene is TRBJ2-7, the V gene TRBV6-1; D not resolved. CDR3 length: 14 residues. Trimming took off 3 bases at V and 0 bases at J, with 9 bases between the two ends. Germline V gene sequence: CDR1 MNHNS, CDR2 SASEGT.

V and J are TRBV7-6 and TRBJ1-5; 7 nucleotides align to TRBD1. CDR3 length equals 16 residues. The germline V gene has CDR1 SGHVS and CDR2 FNYEAQ. J was trimmed by 3 bases and V by 1 base; bases with no gene match: 6. The chain's CDR3 is CASSLDQGEANQPQHF. In DNA, the CDR3 is TGTGCCAGCAGCTTAGACCAGGGGGAGGCCAATCAGCCCCAGCATTTT.

This chain joins TRBV7-8 and TRBJ2-5; 12 bases align to TRBD2. This CDR3 spans 16 amino acids. Germline lookup yields CDR1 SGHVS and CDR2 FQNEAQ. V lost 2 bases and J lost 1; bases outside the gene matches: 2. The CDR3 DNA follows: TGTGCCAGCAGCTTACGGACTAGCGGGACCCAAGAGACCCAGTACTTC. Translating it yields CASSLRTSGTQETQYF.

The V call is TRBV7-6, the J call TRBJ2-7; D could derive from TRBD1 or TRBD2 (6 bases each). The CDR3 length is 11 residues. Germline V CDR1 and CDR2: SGHVS, FNYEAQ. Deletions cut 1 base from V and 9 bases from J, with 7 bases between. The CDR3: CASSLGGAQYF. The CDR3 coding sequence is TGTGCCAGCAGCTTAGGGGGGGCGCAGTACTTC.

The V and J genes are TRBV6-4 and TRBJ2-2; D gene unclear. Germline V gene lookup returns CDR1 MRHNA and CDR2 SNTAGT. This CDR3 has 13 amino acids. V was shortened by 2 bases and J by 5 bases, with 6 bases between the two germline ends. This CDR3 is CASSDTETGELFF. Written as DNA, the CDR3 is TGTGCCAGCAGTGACACCGAAACCGGGGAGCTGTTTTTT.

The chain joins TRBV6-1 to TRBJ1-5, with 7 nucleotides matching TRBD1. This CDR3 contains 16 residues. Germline assignment: CDR1 MNHNS and CDR2 SASEGT. The J segment lost 3 bases and the V segment lost 4 bases, leaving 9 bases of the junction unmatched. The CDR3 region is CASSGGTVAANQPQHF. As DNA, the CDR3 is TGTGCCAGCAGTGGGGGGACAGTAGCGGCCAATCAGCCCCAGCATTTT.

The rearrangement uses TRBV4-1 and TRBJ1-5; D is perhaps TRBD1 (6 bases). V lost 4 bases, J lost 5 bases, and 12 bases lay in between. The CDR3 length is 14 residues. The germline V gene encodes CDR1 MGHRA and CDR2 YSYEKL. CDR3 region: CASSPQGWDQPQHF. The CDR3 DNA sequence: TGCGCCAGCAGCCCACAGGGTTGGGATCAGCCCCAGCATTTT.

CDR3 in amino acids: CASRSDWLDTQYF. The DNA for the CDR3 is TGTGCCAGCCGTTCGGACTGGTTGGATACGCAGTATTTT. The chain is built from TRBV28 and TRBJ2-3, with a tentative D call TRBD2 (5 bases). The germline gives CDR1 MDHEN, CDR2 SYDVKM. The CDR3 covers 13 residues. Trimming pared 8 bases from V and 6 bases from J, leaving 15 bases between.